The 18 T cell receptor beta chains listed next were all sequenced from one sample in a study of blood T cell repertoires in COVID-19. The table came from immunoSEQ multiplex PCR; TCRdb's copy has only in-frame clones and leaves some out. Of about 190,000 clones in the sample, around 84% were seen once. Sequencing was done on a sample of PBMCs or T cells enriched from blood (not recorded which). The receptors come from a woman aged 25 to 39 who had recovered from COVID-19.

The chain combines TRBV2 with TRBJ1-2, with TRBD1 matching over 7 bases. Germline lookup yields CDR1 SNHLY and CDR2 FYNNEI. The CDR3 is made up of 15 amino acids. V trimming: 7 bases; J trimming: 4 bases; junction bases outside the gene matches: 12. CDR3 sequence (DNA): TGTGCCAGCACACCATCGACTCAGGGGGGCTATGGCTACACCTTC. This gives the protein CASTPSTQGGYGYTF.

The chain employs TRBV7-2 and TRBJ1-5; D may be TRBD1 (5 bases). Trimming stripped 1 base from V and 7 bases from J, with 11 bases between. In germline, CDR1 is SGHTA, CDR2 FQGNSA. The CDR3 runs to 14 residues. CDR3 loop: CASSLGQGGQPQHF. As DNA, the CDR3 is TGTGCCAGCAGCTTAGGTCAGGGAGGCCAGCCCCAGCATTTT. The entire variable domain, with the rest obtained from reference TRBV7-2 and TRBJ1-5, is as follows: GAGVSQSPSNKVTEKGKDVELRCDPISGHTALYWYRQSLGQGLEFLIYFQGNSAPDKSGLPSDRFSAERTGGSVSTLTIQRTQQEDSAVYLCASSLGQGGQPQHFGDGTRLSIL.

The V call is TRBV3-1 (or the pseudogene TRBV3-2), the J call TRBJ1-2; D gene uncertain. V was pared by 3 bases and J by 8 bases, with 10 bases between. This CDR3 is built from 12 residues. CDR1 is LGHDT, CDR2 YNNKEL, per germline (reference sequence). CDR3 sequence: CASSQLGRGYTF. As DNA, the CDR3 is TGTGCCAGCAGCCAGCTAGGGAGGGGCTACACCTTC.

The chain couples TRBV18 to TRBJ1-3; tentatively, D is TRBD1 (6 bases). Trimming cost V 7 bases and J 4 bases, with 14 bases left between them. Germline V gene sequence: CDR1 KGHSH, CDR2 LQKENI. This CDR3 spans 14 amino acids. The CDR3 sequence is CASLPTGNGNTIYF. The CDR3 region has the DNA TGTGCCAGCTTACCTACAGGGAACGGAAACACCATATATTTT.

Here the CDR3 DNA reads TGCAGCGTTCGTTCTAGCCCCTACGAGCAGTACTTC. Its protein is CSVRSSPYEQYF. This chain links TRBV29-1 with TRBJ2-7; the D gene is possibly TRBD2 (5 bases). Trimming took 5 bases from V and 2 from J, leaving 10 bases between them. CDR1 and CDR2 (germline): SQVTM, ANQGSEA. The CDR3 has 12 residues.

The J gene is TRBJ2-7, the V gene TRBV11-2, with 8 positions matching TRBD1. The V gene's germline CDR1 is SGHAT and CDR2 FQNNGV. CDR3 size: 15 residues. V shed 2 bases and J 4 bases; nucleotides not matched to a gene: 7. The CDR3, as DNA: TGTGCCAGCAGCTTAACCTTGACAGGGGAGTACGAGCAGTACTTC. This sequence encodes CASSLTLTGEYEQYF.

The rearrangement joins TRBV19 to TRBJ2-6, with a weak D call TRBD1 (5 bases). Per the germline V gene, CDR1 is LNHDA and CDR2 is SQIVND (reference sequence). V lost 3 bases and J lost 0, with 15 bases in between. The CDR3 covers 18 residues. The CDR3 DNA sequence: TGTGCCAGTAGTATCAGGCAGGGTGCCTACTCTGGGGCCAACGTCCTGACTTTC. It encodes CASSIRQGAYSGANVLTF.

V usage is TRBV4-1 and J usage is TRBJ2-2; TRBD2 aligns across 9 bases. This CDR3 contains 16 residues. V lost 1 base and J lost 2; bases outside the gene matches: 2. CDR1 is MGHRA and CDR2 is YSYEKL in the germline V gene. CDR3 loop: CASSQVAGVNTGELFF. CDR3 DNA sequence: TGCGCCAGCAGCCAAGTAGCGGGGGTCAACACCGGGGAGCTGTTTTTT.

The CDR3 sequence: CASSLGGGTEAFF. CDR3 sequence (DNA): TGTGCCAGCTCACTAGGGGGGGGCACTGAAGCTTTCTTT. The chain recombines TRBV18 with TRBJ1-1, with TRBD1 as a possible D gene (6 bases). V shed 4 bases and J shed 4 bases, with 10 bases lying between them. CDR1 and CDR2 from the germline V gene are KGHSH and LQKENI. CDR3 length: 13 residues.

The chain couples TRBV18 to TRBJ1-1; D is unclear. CDR3 length: 12 residues. Trimming stripped 1 base from V and 5 bases from J, with 5 bases between. The germline CDR1 and CDR2 sequences are KGHSH and LQKENI. This chain's CDR3 is CASSPLETEAFF. The CDR3 DNA sequence: TGTGCCAGCTCACCACTCGAGACTGAAGCTTTCTTT.

The count of this clone is one. The genes are TRBV11-2 and TRBJ2-7, with D maybe TRBD1 (6 bases). CDR1 is SGHAT, CDR2 FQNNGV, per germline. The V gene lost 5 bases and the J gene lost 6 bases, with 20 bases spanning the gap. This CDR3 has 15 residues. The CDR3 spells CASSENRDRLGEQYV. As DNA, the CDR3 is TGTGCCAGCAGCGAAAACAGGGACCGACTGGGCGAGCAGTACGTC.

This chain connects TRBV28 to TRBJ1-2, with a tentative D call TRBD1 (5 bases). The germline gives CDR1 MDHEN, CDR2 SYDVKM. The V gene lost 5 bases and the J gene lost 10 bases, with 17 bases spanning the gap. The CDR3 sequence is 13 residues long. The CDR3 nucleotides read TGTGCCAGCAGTACCACGGGGGTACGGGTCTACACCTTC. This encodes CASSTTGVRVYTF.

This chain connects TRBV5-1 to TRBJ2-1, with 7 bases matching TRBD1. V shed 5 bases, J shed 4 bases, and the junction held 6 bases outside the gene matches. The CDR3 consists of 14 residues. Germline V gene data show CDR1 as SGHRS and CDR2 as YFSETQ. Here the CDR3 DNA reads TGCGCCAGCAGAGGGGGCCTGGGGTACAATGAGCAGTTCTTC. Its translation is CASRGGLGYNEQFF.

In this sample, this clone turned up once. This sequence joins TRBV15 and TRBJ2-5; D may be TRBD1 (6 bases). The germline CDR1 and CDR2 sequences are LNHNV and YYDKDF (reference sequence). The V end was cut by 8 bases, the J end by 1 base, with 17 bases between. This CDR3 region has 15 residues. The CDR3 DNA sequence: TGTGCCACCGCCGGGACACCTATCCCCCAAGAGACCCAGTACTTC. It yields the protein CATAGTPIPQETQYF. The full variable domain, rest sourced from reference TRBV15 and TRBJ2-5, is DAMVIQNPRYQVTQFGKPVTLSCSQTLNHNVMYWYQQKSSQAPKLLFHYYDKDFNNEADTPDNFQSRRPNTSFCFLDIRSPGLGDTAMYLCATAGTPIPQETQYFGPGTRLLVL.

The genes are TRBV7-9 and TRBJ1-4; 9 bases map to TRBD1. The V gene end was trimmed by 3 bases and the J gene end by 4 bases; junction bases not matched to a gene: 3. CDR3 length: 15 residues. CDR1 and CDR2 (germline): SEHNR, FQNEAQ (reference sequence). CDR3 protein: CASSFRQGGNEKLFF. The CDR3, as DNA: TGTGCCAGCAGCTTTAGACAGGGGGGTAATGAAAAACTGTTTTTT.

The rearrangement links TRBV15 to TRBJ1-5; TRBD1 aligns across 8 bases. The length of the CDR3 is 13 residues. Trimming removed 4 bases from V and 6 bases from J; junction bases left unmatched: 2. The germline V gene encodes CDR1 LNHNV and CDR2 YYDKDF (reference sequence). For the CDR3, the DNA is TGTGCCACCAGCACCAGGGGGCCTCAGCCCCAGCATTTT. Translation gives CATSTRGPQPQHF.

The rearrangement links TRBV11-2 to TRBJ2-5, with 7 bases matching TRBD2. Germline V gives CDR1 SGHAT, CDR2 FQNNGV. The CDR3 consists of 13 residues. Losses at the gene ends were 8 bases for V and 2 bases for J; bases not matched to a gene: 5. The CDR3 sequence: CASERELQETQYF. The CDR3, as DNA: TGTGCCAGCGAGCGGGAATTACAAGAGACCCAGTACTTC.

In its sample, this clone was seen a few times. V is TRBV24-1 and J is TRBJ2-6; TRBD1 is a possible D gene (6 bases). The CDR3 extends over 17 amino acids. V lost 9 bases to trimming and J lost 0 bases, with 17 bases between them. The germline V gene encodes CDR1 KGHDR and CDR2 SFDVKD. The CDR3 DNA reads as TGTGCCACCCAAACAAGCGGCAGGGGCTCTGGGGCCAACGTCCTGACTTTC. Encoded protein: CATQTSGRGSGANVLTF.